This TCR beta chain comes out of a study of blood T cell repertoires in COVID-19. On the study more broadly: T cells, B-cell-depleted T cells, or PBMCs provided the cDNA or gDNA that served as material.

This clone was detected only once. The method was immunoSEQ multiplex PCR; TCRdb's version includes in-frame clones alone and lacks a portion of them. The sample has around 100,000 clones, about nine tenths seen once. This TCR was recovered from a man aged 55-75 years with acute or convalescent COVID-19. The sample was peripheral blood.

CDR3 sequence (DNA): TGTGCCAGCAGCTTGATAGGTACAGGGGCTCCTGGCTACACCTTC. Translating gives CASSLIGTGAPGYTF. J is TRBJ1-2 and V is TRBV5-4; TRBD1 matches at 7 bases. This CDR3 comprises 15 residues. Trimming removed 1 base from V and 7 bases from J; junction bases left unmatched: 10. CDR1 is SGHNT and CDR2 is YYREEE in the germline V gene (reference sequence).